This T cell receptor (beta chain) came from a study of beta chain features in type 1 diabetes. The study reverse transcribed the entire isolated RNA, so it sequenced expressed TCRB transcripts. Here immunoSEQ multiplex PCR was the method, and the copy in TCRdb shows in-frame clones only, minus some. The repertoire holds around 400,000 clones, with about 16% as singletons. The V gene's germline CDR1 is SQVTM and CDR2 ANQGSEA. The CDR3 spans 13 residues. V lost 6 bases and J 0 bases, leaving 11 bases between the germline ends. The rearrangement uses TRBV29-1 and TRBJ1-1; TRBD1 is a possible D gene (6 bases). What was sequenced was naive CD4+ T cells from blood. The clonotype originates from a woman aged 18-29 years in good health. The CDR3 spells CSVGDRMNTEAFF. The CDR3 DNA sequence: TGCAGCGTCGGAGACAGGATGAACACTGAAGCTTTCTTT.